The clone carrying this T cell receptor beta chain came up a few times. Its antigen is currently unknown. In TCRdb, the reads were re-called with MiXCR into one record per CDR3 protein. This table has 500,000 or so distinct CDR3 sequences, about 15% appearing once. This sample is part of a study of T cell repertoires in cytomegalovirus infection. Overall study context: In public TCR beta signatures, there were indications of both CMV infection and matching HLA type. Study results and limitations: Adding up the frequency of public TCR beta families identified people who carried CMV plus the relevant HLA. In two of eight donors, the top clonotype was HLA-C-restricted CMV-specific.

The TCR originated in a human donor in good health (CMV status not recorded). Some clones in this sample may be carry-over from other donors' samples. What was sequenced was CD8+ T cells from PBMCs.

The CDR3 DNA is TGTGCCAGCAGTTTACGGCAGGGCAAATCACCCCTCCACTTT. Its protein product is CASSLRQGKSPLHF. J is TRBJ1-6 and V is TRBV28, with D possibly matching TRBD1 (5 bases). Germline CDR1 MDHEN, CDR2 SYDVKM. This CDR3 has 14 residues. V shed 2 bases and J shed 10 bases, with 12 bases lying between them.